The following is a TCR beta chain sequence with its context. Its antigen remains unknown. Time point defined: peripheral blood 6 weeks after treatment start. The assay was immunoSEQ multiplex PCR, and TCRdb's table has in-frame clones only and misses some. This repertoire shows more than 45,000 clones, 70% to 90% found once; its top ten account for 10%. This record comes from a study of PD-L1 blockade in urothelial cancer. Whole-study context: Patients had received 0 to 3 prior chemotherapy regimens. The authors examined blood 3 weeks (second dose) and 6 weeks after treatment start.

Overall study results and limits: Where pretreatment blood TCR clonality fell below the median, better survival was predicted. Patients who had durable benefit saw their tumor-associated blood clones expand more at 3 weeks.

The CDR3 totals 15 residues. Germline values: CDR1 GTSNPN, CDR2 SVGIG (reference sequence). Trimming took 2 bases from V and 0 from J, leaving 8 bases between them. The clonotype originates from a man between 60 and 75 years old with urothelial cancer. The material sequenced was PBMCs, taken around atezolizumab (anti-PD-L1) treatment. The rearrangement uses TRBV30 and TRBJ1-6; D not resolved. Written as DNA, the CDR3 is TGTGCCTGGAGTCATGGCAGCTCCTATAATTCACCCCTCCACTTT. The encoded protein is CAWSHGSSYNSPLHF. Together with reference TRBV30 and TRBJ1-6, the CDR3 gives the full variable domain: SQTIHQWPATLVQPVGSPLSLECTVEGTSNPNLYWYRQAAGRGLQLLFYSVGIGQISSEVPQNLSASRPQDRQFILSSKKLLLSDSGFYLCAWSHGSSYNSPLHFGNGTRLTVT.